These T cell receptor beta chains were read from a single sample in a study of early T cells in non-severe SARS-CoV-2 infection. Via MiXCR, TCRdb re-called the 5' RACE reads, giving one row per CDR3 protein. The sample holds approximately 46,000 distinct CDR3 sequences, approximately 6.1% seen once. Sequences were obtained from whole blood. These receptor sequences come from an adult who was a healthcare worker with PCR-confirmed SARS-CoV-2 infection or an uninfected control (not recorded which). The CDR3 runs from the conserved cysteine through the conserved F or W. A D gene is named only where the DNA matches it firmly. A clone size is listed for some rows: how often the clone was seen (once, few, many), or a class if it is expanded.

d_gene	j_gene	v_gene	abundance	len	CDR3nt	CDR3aa
TRBD1	TRBJ2-2	TRBV24-1	many	16	TGTGCCACCAGTGACGCGGGACAGGGAATAACCGGGGAGCTGTTTTTT	CATSDAGQGITGELFF
-	TRBJ1-6	TRBV4-3	-	15	TGCGCCAGCAGCCTTCGGGACGGCAATAATTCACCCCTCCACTTT	CASSLRDGNNSPLHF
-	TRBJ2-7	TRBV6-1	many	12	TGTGCCACCCTACCGCCAAAATACGAGCAGTACTTC	CATLPPKYEQYF
-	TRBJ1-5	TRBV12-2	many	15	TGTGCAAGTCGTTTCGACAGGCGACTAAATCAGCCCCAGCATTTT	CASRFDRRLNQPQHF
-	TRBJ1-2	TRBV4-2	many	16	TGTGCCAGCAGCCAATCTTCATCGGACAGTTCTTATGGCTACACCTTC	CASSQSSSDSSYGYTF
TRBD2	TRBJ2-7	TRBV7-2	few	17	TGTGCCAGCAGCTTAGCGCTAGCGGGGGGGTCCTCCTACGAGCAGTACTTC	CASSLALAGGSSYEQYF
TRBD2	TRBJ2-1	TRBV13	many	15	TGTGCCAGCAGCTCCAGACTAGCCGCGGGCAATGAGCAGTTCTTC	CASSSRLAAGNEQFF
TRBD1	TRBJ2-7	TRBV10-1	many	15	TGCGCCAGCAGTGAGACACTGGACAGGGGCTACGAGCAGTACTTC	CASSETLDRGYEQYF
-	TRBJ2-1	TRBV4-1	few	17	TGCGCCAGCAGCCAAGATATGGGGACTCAATCCCGCAATGAGCAGTTCTTC	CASSQDMGTQSRNEQFF
-	TRBJ2-3	TRBV6-1	many	16	TGTGCCAGCAGTGAACACGGGCGGGGTGGCACAGATACGCAGTATTTT	CASSEHGRGGTDTQYF
-	TRBJ1-4	TRBV28	few	15	TGTGCCAGCAGCCCTAGCGGACAGCCTAATGAAAAACTGTTTTTT	CASSPSGQPNEKLFF
-	TRBJ2-1	TRBV20-1	many	16	TGCAGTGCTAGAGACTTAAGGGAGGCAGGGGGCAATGAGCAGTTCTTC	CSARDLREAGGNEQFF
TRBD1	TRBJ2-7	TRBV2	-	12	TGTGCCAGCAGAAGGGGGCAGGTCGAGCAGTACTTC	CASRRGQVEQYF
TRBD1	TRBJ2-2	TRBV12-5	few	17	TGTGCTAGTGGCCTAGTCCCGGACAGGCCCTTCACCGGGGAGCTGTTTTTT	CASGLVPDRPFTGELFF
-	TRBJ2-1	TRBV6-5	-	14	TGTGCCAGCAGTTACACGATACAGGGAGGTGAGCAGTTCTTC	CASSYTIQGGEQFF
TRBD1	TRBJ2-7	TRBV6-1	many	15	TGTGCCAGCAGACCCGCGGACAGGGAAGCCCACGAGCAGTACTTC	CASRPADREAHEQYF
-	TRBJ2-5	TRBV20-1	few	14	TGCAGTGCTGATAGACAGACATTTAGGGAGACCCAGTACTTC	CSADRQTFRETQYF
TRBD1	TRBJ1-2	TRBV18	few	15	TGTGCCAGCTCACCACGACAGGGGCCCCCTTATGGCTACACCTTC	CASSPRQGPPYGYTF
-	TRBJ1-1	TRBV7-8	-	13	TGTGCCAGCAGCTTAGTGCGCGACGATAAAGCTTTCTTT	CASSLVRDDKAFF
-	TRBJ2-3	TRBV11-2	many	14	TGTGCCAGCAGCTCCGGACTTCATCCAGATACGCAGTATTTT	CASSSGLHPDTQYF
-	TRBJ1-1	TRBV7-9	-	11	TGTGCCAGCAGCCGGGGGCCTCACCCTTTCTTT	CASSRGPHPFF
TRBD1	TRBJ2-7	TRBV27	few	16	TGTGCCAGCAGCCTGCCCCCCGGGACAGGGGGCCGCGAGCAGTACTTC	CASSLPPGTGGREQYF